This T cell receptor (beta chain) stems from a study of shared clonotypes between healthy human individuals (dated by TCRdb to 2018 to 2020). For context, the study as a whole: The cohort included three men and a couple of women between 18 and 49 years of age. To estimate repertoire size and how much clonotypes are shared between individuals, the study performed deep sequencing of blood TCR repertoires from roughly five healthy adults. Between about 0.94 and 8.9 billion PBMCs per donor were obtained by leukapheresis. For each donor, three plates each were used for CD4 naive and CD4 memory, two plates were used for CD8 naive, and one plate was used for CD8 memory. Libraries were prepared and TCR repertoires were sequenced by different laboratories using diverse techniques, in order to increase sequencing depth and limit assay-specific biases. Study-wide findings and limitations: Sharing across several donors was observed for roughly 5.4% of naive CD4, 3% to 3.5% of naive CD8, over 2% of memory CD4, and approximately 0.41% of memory CD8 clonotypes. Rarefaction of sorted-subset datasets indicated incomplete sequencing despite the large sequencing depth. Estimated clonotype richness was generally larger for naive than for memory subsets. Based on pairwise subsampling, the degree of clonotype sharing among donors was expected to be affected by sequencing depth. Because the study included only a small number of donors, the genetic and exposure-history diversity represented was limited. Sampling was restricted to blood, and TCR repertoires in tissues likely differ from the TCR repertoires found in blood. Compared with non-shared clonotypes, the clonotypes found in all four sorted-subset donors had higher generation probabilities.

The donors were healthy, HIV-negative adults who had no recently reported acute infections or vaccinations. All donors were Caucasian adults living in Nashville, Tennessee, USA. Magnetic negative selection was used to enrich CD4+ T cells, after which naive cells were positively selected on CD45RA and the negative fraction became the memory subset. After blood collection by leukapheresis, PBMCs were isolated using Ficoll-Histopaque density gradient centrifugation and then cryopreserved in the vapor phase of liquid nitrogen. Purity and quantity of every magnetically sorted T cell population were checked by analytical flow cytometry. Each sorted fraction had its genomic DNA isolated and then quantified by UV absorbance on a Nanodrop 2000c. V sheds 0 bases and J sheds 1 base, leaving 7 bases between their ends. CDR1 and CDR2 (LGHNA, YNFKEQ) derive from the germline V gene. The CDR3 runs 15 residues from the cysteine to the phenylalanine. Only the CDR3 DNA stays, 45 bases, in frame from base 1.

To note about this clone: Its antigen is not yet known. No clone much larger than this one lies a single base away; base qualities are absent.

Using the deep immunoSEQ assay, multiplex PCR amplified TCR CDR3 regions from genomic DNA. Extracted genomic DNA from each cell subset was distributed evenly across all wells of several immunoSEQ 96-well plates, and each plate was treated as a replicate. For sorted subsets, roughly 200 ng of genomic DNA, equivalent to some 30,000 T cell genomes, went into each replicate PCR. Purified libraries were quantified with a Qubit 3.0 fluorometer, sized on a Bioanalyzer 2100, and re-quantified with the KAPA Library Quantification kit. A separate single-read 150-cycle Illumina NextSeq 550 flow cell was used to sequence each immunoSEQ 96-well plate. The study's own analysis went as follows. The immunoSEQ output contained only junctional sequences without quality scores, so filtering could not match that applied to full-length reads. To assign V/J genes and CDR3, sequences were annotated using PyIR, a Python wrapper for IgBLAST v1.9, with IMGT germline references. Any read was removed if the V/J assignment was weak (E-value above 1e-6), the CDR3 was missing, or the read contained stop codons, out-of-frame junctions, or ambiguous translated residues. V3J clonotypes were defined as sequences sharing the same inferred V gene, J gene, and CDR3 amino acid sequence. The percentage overlap between two repertoires was calculated by dividing the number of shared unique clonotypes by the size of the smaller repertoire. RTK rarefaction, the Chao1 estimator, and Recon v2.1 estimates of unobserved clonotypes were used to assess repertoire richness. For all TCRbeta clonotypes obtained by the gDNA method from four donors, generation probabilities were computed with OLGA. The immuneACCESS repertoire file appears here via TCRdb, limited to in-frame rearrangements. These files lack a portion of the clones; in checked studies, under half of the deficit traces to unresolved V genes, and the cause of the others is not known. V and J calls and clone size are given by that table; D and trimming were obtained from the DNA. A total of 2,500,000 or so clones appear in this sample, about nine tenths of them only once. Of the sample, around 0.38% falls within the top ten clones.

The receptor was derived from a man between 18 and 29 years old in good health. Some clones in this sample may be carry-over from other donors' samples. The chain joins TRBV4-2 to TRBJ2-1; the D gene is not confidently resolved. What was sequenced was naive CD4+ T cells from PBMCs. In light of the paper, this sample's cell subset or site label describes: CD45RA+ positively selected. The sequenced DNA: TGTGCCAGCAGCCAAGAGTCGGCGTCCTACAATGAGCAGTTCTTC. Translated, it gives CASSQESASYNEQFF.